This T cell receptor (beta chain) was captured by sequencing in a study of beta chain features in type 1 diabetes. Study-wide points: Moderate yet significant TCRB CDR3 shortening was seen in Type 1 diabetes patients in all four CD4+ subsets. cDNA-based reads could over-represent cells with high TCR expression.

The CDR3 is 17 amino acids. Germline loops: CDR1 SGHRS, CDR2 YFSETQ. V lost 4 bases, J lost 6 bases, and 12 bases stayed unmatched. With respect to this clone: Antigen specificity is unknown.

Of the isolated RNA, all was reverse transcribed, and so the sequenced material was expressed TCRB transcripts. Sequencing used immunoSEQ multiplex PCR; TCRdb keeps in-frame clones, though not all of them. The data contain around 70,000 clones, about 48% of them singletons. The material sequenced was central memory CD4+ T cells from blood. The clonotype comes from a man in his thirties or forties with type 1 diabetes. This chain connects TRBV5-1 to TRBJ1-5, with 11 bases lining up with TRBD1. The CDR3 coding sequence is TGCGCCAGCAGCCCTGGTCACGGACAGGGGGCCGCTCAGCCCCAGCATTTT. Amino acid sequence: CASSPGHGQGAAQPQHF.